A selection of T cell receptor beta chains follows, all from one sample in a study of blood T cell repertoires in COVID-19. Assay: immunoSEQ multiplex PCR; the TCRdb copy retains only in-frame clones and omits some. The data contain more than 110,000 clones, 82% of them singletons. Sequencing was done on a sample of peripheral blood. The receptors were sampled from a woman older than 75 with acute or convalescent COVID-19. The CDR3 runs from the conserved cysteine through the conserved F or W. Each record gives: D gene, V gene, J gene, clone size, CDR3 DNA, CDR3 protein. A D gene is named only where the DNA matches it firmly. Only part of the rows carry a size: once, few, many, or a class if the clone is expanded.

>NA|TRBV13|TRBJ2-7|NA
TGTGCCAGCAGCCCTCCCAGGAATTCCTACGAGCAGTACTTC
CASSPPRNSYEQYF
>NA|TRBV10-3|TRBJ1-6|NA
TGTGCCATCAAGGCCAGTAGGAGCTCCTATAATTCACCCCTCCACTTT
CAIKASRSSYNSPLHF
>TRBD1|TRBV10-3|TRBJ1-1|NA
TGTGCCATCAGACGCGACAGGGAGAACACTGAAGCTTTCTTT
CAIRRDRENTEAFF
>NA|TRBV7-2|TRBJ2-3|NA
TGTGCCAGCAGCTTAAGGAGAGGGAGCGGCTCAGATACGCAGTATTTT
CASSLRRGSGSDTQYF
>TRBD2|TRBV27|TRBJ2-5|once
TGTGCCAGCAGTTTAAGGACTAGCTGGTTGGAGACCCAGTACTTC
CASSLRTSWLETQYF
>NA|TRBV28|TRBJ1-5|NA
TGTGCCAGCAGTCCTCGGGGGGGGGCCCAGCATTTT
CASSPRGGAQHF
>TRBD1|TRBV28|TRBJ2-7|few
TGTGCCAGCGGGACAGGGGGACGCGAGCAGTACTTC
CASGTGGREQYF
>TRBD2|TRBV11-2|TRBJ2-3|NA
TGTGCCAGCAGCACAAAAGCCACTAGCGGGGGGCCTGTCACAGATACGCAGTATTTT
CASSTKATSGGPVTDTQYF
>NA|TRBV4-2|TRBJ2-2|NA
TGTGCCAGCAGCCCCCGGACCGGGGAGCTGTTTTTT
CASSPRTGELFF
>NA|TRBV2|TRBJ1-2|NA
TGTGCCAGCAGTGAATTTGAGACACTCTATGGCTACACCTTC
CASSEFETLYGYTF
>NA|TRBV5-1|TRBJ2-7|NA
TGCGCCAGCAGCCCATGGGAGGACAGGCTCCACCACGAGCAGTACTTC
CASSPWEDRLHHEQYF
>TRBD2|TRBV5-1|TRBJ2-7|NA
TGCGCCAGCAGGCTAGCGGGGGGCGGCAACGAGCAGTACTTC
CASRLAGGGNEQYF
>TRBD1|TRBV28|TRBJ2-2|once
TGTGCCAGCAGTTTAAGTGGGTGGGGACAGGAAAACACCGGGGAGCTGTTTTTT
CASSLSGWGQENTGELFF
>NA|TRBV18|TRBJ2-3|NA
TGTGCCAGCTCACCTCTTTCCCTACAGGGAGCCACAGATACGCAGTATTTT
CASSPLSLQGATDTQYF
>NA|TRBV5-1|TRBJ2-7|NA
TGCGCCAGCAGCTTGTTGGCTAGCAGGTCCTACGAGCAGTACTTC
CASSLLASRSYEQYF
>NA|TRBV11-3|TRBJ1-1|once
TGTGCCAGCAGCTTAGGACAGACTACTGAAGCTTTCTTT
CASSLGQTTEAFF
>TRBD2|TRBV29-1|TRBJ2-1|NA
TGCAGCGTTGAAAAATATGTAGGGACTAGCGGTAGCTCCTACAATGAGCAGTTCTTC
CSVEKYVGTSGSSYNEQFF
>TRBD1|TRBV28|TRBJ1-5|few
TGTGCCAGCAGTTTGACGCTCCCCCGGGACAGGGGTTATCAGCCCCAGCATTTT
CASSLTLPRDRGYQPQHF
>NA|TRBV30|TRBJ1-2|NA
TGTGCCTGGAGTGTACATTCCTATGGCTACACCTTC
CAWSVHSYGYTF
>TRBD1|TRBV27|TRBJ2-3|NA
TGTGCCAGCAGTTTATCGCGGACAGGGGGGGTTGCAGATACGCAGTATTTT
CASSLSRTGGVADTQYF
>NA|TRBV7-2|TRBJ2-7|once
TGTGCCAGCAGCTTAAACAGGGCCTACGAGCAGTACTTC
CASSLNRAYEQYF
>TRBD2|TRBV28|TRBJ2-3|few
TGTGCCAGCAGTCGGGGGGACGGGGGAGATACGCAGTATTTT
CASSRGDGGDTQYF
>NA|TRBV4-1|TRBJ1-2|NA
TGCGCCAGCAGCCATCCCCCCCGGGGGAATGGCTACACCTTC
CASSHPPRGNGYTF
>TRBD1|TRBV2|TRBJ1-4|NA
TGTGCCAGCAGCCCCTCAGGGGGAGAGGGTGAAAAACTGTTTTTT
CASSPSGGEGEKLFF
>NA|TRBV28|TRBJ2-5|NA
TGTGCCAGCAGTTTATTTTTTGAGGAAGAGACCCAGTACTTC
CASSLFFEEETQYF
>NA|TRBV20-1|TRBJ1-1|few
TGCAGTGCCAGAGAGGGCGCTGAAGCTTTCTTT
CSAREGAEAFF
>NA|TRBV18|TRBJ2-1|NA
TGTGCCAGCTCACCCTGGACAGGGAGGGGTGAGCAGTTCTTC
CASSPWTGRGEQFF
>TRBD1|TRBV7-6|TRBJ1-6|few
TGTGCCAGCAGCTTAGAGCAGGGGGCCAATTCACCCCTCCACTTT
CASSLEQGANSPLHF
>NA|TRBV15|TRBJ2-7|NA
TGTGCCACCAGCAGAGAGGTTGGAGGGGGGGTCTCCTACGAGCAGTACTTC
CATSREVGGGVSYEQYF